The present T cell receptor (beta chain) was sequenced within a study of blood T cell repertoires in COVID-19. Study-wide background: Researchers got acute and convalescent COVID-19 samples from the United States, Italy and Spain. The analysed material was cDNA or gDNA that came from T cells, B-cell-depleted T cells, or PBMCs.

Germline CDR1 KGHSH, CDR2 LQKENI. Trimming pared 1 base from V and 5 bases from J, leaving 9 bases between. The CDR3 is made up of 15 amino acids. TCRdb's table, derived via immunoSEQ multiplex PCR, lists solely in-frame clones and lacks some. The repertoire holds hundreds of thousands of clones, with approximately 85% as singletons. Followed over time, Seattle patients had been enrolled while infection was active. The sequence was collected from a man aged 50-59 years with COVID-19, enrolled during active disease. The sequenced sample was peripheral blood. V is TRBV18 and J is TRBJ1-6; tentatively, D is TRBD1 (6 bases). The CDR3 is CASSPQDSNNSPLHF. DNA of the CDR3: TGTGCCAGCTCACCACAGGACAGCAATAATTCACCCCTCCACTTT.